Listed below are T cell receptor beta chains from one sample, sequenced in a study of cytomegalovirus exposure and HLA in healthy donors. The method was immunoSEQ multiplex PCR; TCRdb's version includes in-frame clones alone and lacks a portion of them. The data show 150,000 to 180,000 clones, with roughly 74% seen just once and about 2.7% held by the top ten. Material: PBMCs. Every receptor here comes from a young man in good health and CMV-seronegative. Each CDR3 is given with its conserved first and last residue. The D gene is left open where the match is weak. Clone size appears in some rows only: once, few, many, or a class for an expanded clone.

>TRBV13|15|TRBJ1-1|TRBD1|once
CASSAQQGANTEAFF
TGTGCCAGCAGCGCTCAACAGGGGGCGAACACTGAAGCTTTCTTT
>TRBV7-9|14|TRBJ1-1|.|.
CASRPGHLNTEAFF
TGTGCCAGCAGGCCGGGACATCTGAACACTGAAGCTTTCTTT
>TRBV29-1|16|TRBJ1-6|TRBD1|.
CSVEGQPDSNNSPLHF
TGCAGCGTTGAGGGACAGCCCGACTCCAATAATTCACCCCTCCACTTT
>TRBV5-4|15|TRBJ2-6|.|.
CASRNEGSGANGLTF
TGTGCCAGCAGAAACGAAGGCTCTGGGGCCAACGGCCTGACTTTC
>TRBV7-2|16|TRBJ2-6|.|.
CASSLDRISGANVLTF
TGTGCCAGCAGCTTAGACAGAATCTCTGGGGCCAACGTCCTGACTTTC
>TRBV27|15|TRBJ1-5|.|.
CASSFTGSDGQPQHF
TGTGCCAGCAGTTTCACAGGGAGTGACGGTCAGCCCCAGCATTTT
>TRBV21-1|12|TRBJ1-3|.|few
CASQSAGNTIYF
TGTGCCAGCCAGTCAGCGGGGAACACCATATATTTT
>TRBV4-3|15|TRBJ1-2|.|.
CASSQEASGDYGYTF
TGCGCCAGCAGCCAAGAGGCGTCAGGGGATTATGGCTACACCTTC
>TRBV19|15|TRBJ2-3|TRBD1|once
CASSRGQGAADTQYF
TGTGCCAGTAGTAGGGGACAGGGGGCTGCAGATACGCAGTATTTT
>TRBV19|16|TRBJ2-2|TRBD2|once
CATKSLAGAGTGELFF
TGTGCCACCAAGTCACTAGCGGGGGCGGGCACCGGGGAGCTGTTTTTT
>TRBV7-2|18|TRBJ1-4|TRBD1|.
CASSFFRMGQATNEKLFF
TGTGCCAGCAGCTTTTTTAGGATGGGACAGGCAACTAATGAAAAACTGTTTTTT
>TRBV5-4|17|TRBJ2-7|TRBD2|few
CASSLGTSGGSSYEQYF
TGTGCCAGCAGCTTGGGGACTAGCGGGGGGTCCTCCTACGAGCAGTACTTC
>TRBV27|13|TRBJ2-7|.|.
CASSPIGVYEQYF
TGTGCCAGCAGCCCCATTGGAGTCTACGAGCAGTACTTC
>TRBV7-2|15|TRBJ2-5|.|.
CASSQGGQSQETQYF
TGTGCCAGCAGCCAGGGTGGGCAGTCCCAAGAGACCCAGTACTTC
>TRBV10-3|15|TRBJ1-2|.|.
CAISESRGIFGGYTF
TGTGCCATCAGTGAGTCACGGGGTATTTTCGGGGGCTACACCTTC
>TRBV11-3|16|TRBJ2-3|TRBD2|.
CASSLGGGGRADTQYF
TGTGCCAGCAGCTTAGGCGGGGGGGGCCGCGCAGATACGCAGTATTTT
>TRBV4-1|15|TRBJ2-5|TRBD2|.
CASSQDPRGEETQYF
TGCGCCAGCAGCCAAGACCCGCGGGGGGAAGAGACCCAGTACTTC
>TRBV5-1|15|TRBJ1-5|TRBD1|.
CASSQGGEGNQPQHF
TGCGCCAGCAGTCAGGGGGGTGAAGGCAATCAGCCCCAGCATTTT
>TRBV7-9|18|TRBJ2-4|TRBD2|once
CASSFWVGGVLAKNIQYF
TGTGCCAGCAGCTTCTGGGTGGGGGGGGTTCTAGCCAAAAACATTCAGTACTTC
>TRBV12-5|13|TRBJ2-2|.|.
CASGRQANGELFF
TGTGCTAGTGGTCGTCAGGCAAACGGGGAGCTGTTTTTT
>TRBV7-2|16|TRBJ1-4|.|.
CASSLGGGGTTEKLFF
TGTGCCAGCAGCTTAGGAGGGGGTGGTACGACTGAAAAACTGTTTTTT
>TRBV4-1|17|TRBJ1-6|TRBD1|.
CASSQTGQLIYNSPLHF
TGCGCCAGCAGCCAGACGGGACAGCTTATCTATAATTCACCCCTCCACTTT
>TRBV5-5|18|TRBJ1-2|TRBD1|.
CASSLEGDRGEVGLRYTF
TGTGCCAGCAGCTTGGAAGGGGACAGGGGGGAGGTTGGGTTACGCTACACCTTC
>TRBV4-3|15|TRBJ1-1|TRBD1|.
CASSRLGQMNTEAFF
TGCGCCAGCAGCCGGTTGGGACAGATGAACACTGAAGCTTTCTTT
>TRBV6-5|15|TRBJ1-6|.|.
CASSAQGTYNSPLHF
TGTGCCAGCAGCGCACAGGGCACCTATAATTCACCCCTCCACTTT
>TRBV4-3|15|TRBJ2-1|.|.
CASRYRGQEIDEQFF
TGCGCCAGCAGGTACAGAGGGCAGGAAATAGATGAGCAGTTCTTC
>TRBV18|15|TRBJ1-5|.|.
CASSPSDSHNQPQHF
TGTGCCAGCTCACCGTCCGACAGTCACAATCAGCCCCAGCATTTT
>TRBV7-3|16|TRBJ1-1|.|.
CASSLKAAGENTEAFF
TGTGCCAGCAGCTTAAAGGCGGCAGGGGAGAACACTGAAGCTTTCTTT
>TRBV7-9|17|TRBJ2-3|TRBD1|.
CASSLGYRGSLSDTQYF
TGTGCCAGCAGCTTAGGATACAGGGGTTCCCTCTCAGATACGCAGTATTTT
>TRBV19|11|TRBJ1-5|.|.
CATRGNQPQHF
TGTGCCACCCGGGGGAATCAGCCCCAGCATTTT
>TRBV7-2|14|TRBJ2-4|.|once
CASSLALAKNSQYF
TGTGCCAGCAGCCTCGCCCTAGCCAAAAACAGTCAGTACTTC
>TRBV7-9|13|TRBJ2-7|.|.
CASSLEGEDEQYF
TGTGCCAGCAGCTTAGAGGGGGAAGACGAGCAGTACTTC
>TRBV7-3|16|TRBJ1-2|.|once
CASSLGSGPQGYGYTF
TGTGCCAGCAGCTTAGGGTCCGGGCCGCAGGGCTATGGCTACACCTTC
>TRBV7-2|14|TRBJ2-1|TRBD2|.
CASSFGGGMNEQFF
TGTGCCAGCAGCTTTGGGGGGGGTATGAATGAGCAGTTCTTC
>TRBV7-2|11|TRBJ1-2|.|.
CASSLGRGYTF
TGTGCCAGCAGCTTAGGGAGGGGCTACACCTTC
>TRBV7-9|17|TRBJ2-1|.|.
CASSLGGDWKTTNEQFF
TGTGCCAGCAGCTTAGGGGGGGACTGGAAGACTACTAATGAGCAGTTCTTC
>TRBV9|17|TRBJ2-3|TRBD2|few
CASSVGELAGGLDTQYF
TGTGCCAGCAGCGTAGGGGAGCTAGCGGGGGGATTAGATACGCAGTATTTT
>TRBV5-1|14|TRBJ2-5|TRBD1|few
CASSPSGTGETQYF
TGCGCCAGCAGCCCCTCCGGGACAGGGGAGACCCAGTACTTC
>TRBV4-3|16|TRBJ1-6|.|once
CASSLLFDSHNSPLHF
TGCGCCAGCAGCCTCCTCTTCGACAGCCATAATTCACCCCTCCACTTT
>TRBV6-5|14|TRBJ1-2|.|.
CASSLRGGIYGYTF
TGTGCCAGCAGTCTCCGGGGGGGCATCTATGGCTACACCTTC
>TRBV11-2|12|TRBJ1-2|.|.
CATKPMPRGYTF
TGTGCCACAAAGCCGATGCCCCGGGGCTACACCTTC
>TRBV5-1|15|TRBJ1-6|TRBD1|few
CASSPLGTGESPLHF
TGCGCCAGCAGCCCCCTCGGTACAGGGGAATCACCCCTCCACTTT
>TRBV6-5|13|TRBJ1-2|.|.
CASSYESNYGYTF
TGTGCCAGCAGTTACGAGTCGAACTATGGCTACACCTTC